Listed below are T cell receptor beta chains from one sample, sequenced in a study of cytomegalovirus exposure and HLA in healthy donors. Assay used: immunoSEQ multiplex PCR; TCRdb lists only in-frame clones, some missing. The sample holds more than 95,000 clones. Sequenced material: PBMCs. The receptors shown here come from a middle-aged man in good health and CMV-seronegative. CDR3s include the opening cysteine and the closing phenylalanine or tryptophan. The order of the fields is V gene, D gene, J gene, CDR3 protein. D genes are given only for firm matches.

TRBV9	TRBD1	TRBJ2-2	CASSASTGSVYTGELFF
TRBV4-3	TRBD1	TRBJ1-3	CASSQDNRGGNTIYF
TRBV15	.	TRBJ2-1	CATSRDEQGRGHEQFF
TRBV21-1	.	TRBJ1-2	CASSKRDRFSYGYTF
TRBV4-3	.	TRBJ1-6	CASSQDTAIGNSPLHF
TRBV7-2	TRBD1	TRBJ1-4	CASSTGQGGEKLFF
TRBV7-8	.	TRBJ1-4	CASSTNRAPGGKLFF
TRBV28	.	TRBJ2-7	CASTLPRGEQYF
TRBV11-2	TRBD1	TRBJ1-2	CASSLGWTGDGYTF
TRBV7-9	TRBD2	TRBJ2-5	CASSPRTSGQAGETQYF
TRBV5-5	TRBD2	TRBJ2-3	CASSLGIAGGSLTDTQYF
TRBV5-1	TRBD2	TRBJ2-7	CASSRGTSGRLENEQYF
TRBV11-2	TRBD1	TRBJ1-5	CARNRGSSQPQHF
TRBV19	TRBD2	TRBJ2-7	CASSQTSGEVYEQYF
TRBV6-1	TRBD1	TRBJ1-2	CASSLGTGALQGYTF
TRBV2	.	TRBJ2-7	CASSWSYEQYF
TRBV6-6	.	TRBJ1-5	CASSSGGFNQPQHF
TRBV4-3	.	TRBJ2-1	CASSQRDSYNEQFF
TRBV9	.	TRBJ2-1	CASSVRQGGSQFF
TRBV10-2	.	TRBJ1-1	CASKATRETEAFF
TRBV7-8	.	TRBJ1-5	CASSSTGRGDQPQHF
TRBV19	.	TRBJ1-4	CASTTPDALGYEKLFF
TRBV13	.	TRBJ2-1	CASSPRQVPLNEQFF
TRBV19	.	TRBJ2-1	CASRQDRSSYNEQFF
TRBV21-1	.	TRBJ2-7	CASSKDRTSGGSSYEQYF
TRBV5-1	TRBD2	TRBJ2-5	CASTPGLVDQETQYF
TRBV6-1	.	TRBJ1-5	CASSEAAGAGGNQPQHF
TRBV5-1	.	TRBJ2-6	CASSLGGTVRAGGANVLTF
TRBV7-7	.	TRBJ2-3	CASSLGGTDMQYF
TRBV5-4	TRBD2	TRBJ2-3	CASSWRLAGPTDTQYF
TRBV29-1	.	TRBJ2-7	CSVRQGISEQYF
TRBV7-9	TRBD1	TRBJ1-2	CASSTRTGDIGYGYTF
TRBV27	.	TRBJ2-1	CASSFRQGGNEQFF
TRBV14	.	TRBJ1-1	CASSPGVGRVVPNTEAFF
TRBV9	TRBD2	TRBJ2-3	CASSVDPSGGKKDTQYF
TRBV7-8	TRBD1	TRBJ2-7	CASSLGVQGTGNDF
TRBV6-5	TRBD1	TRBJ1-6	CASSRDRGNSPLHF
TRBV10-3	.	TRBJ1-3	CAIGQQDTIYF
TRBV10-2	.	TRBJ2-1	CASRSIGGILSNEQFF
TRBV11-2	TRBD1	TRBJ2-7	CASSLHRGRQSYEQYF
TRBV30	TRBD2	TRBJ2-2	CAWSRLAGGTGELFF
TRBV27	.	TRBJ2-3	CASSASTDTQYF
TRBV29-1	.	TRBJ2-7	CSLLGPGDEQYF
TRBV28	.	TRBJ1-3	CASRRTALSSGNTIYF
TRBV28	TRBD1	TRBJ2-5	CASSPRQGWETQYF
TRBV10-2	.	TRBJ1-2	CASSEGGTGGYTF
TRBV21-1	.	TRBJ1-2	CASSKDRSSPHYGYTF
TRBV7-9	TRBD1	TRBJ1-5	CASSQQGEGNQPQHF
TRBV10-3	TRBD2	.	CAIRPLAGGEQYF
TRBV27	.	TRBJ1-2	CASRFPAGAGLGYTF
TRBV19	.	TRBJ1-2	CASSLGTAGNYGYTF
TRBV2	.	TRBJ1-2	CASSESGNGYTF
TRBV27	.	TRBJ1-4	CATQKTGQPKEKLFF
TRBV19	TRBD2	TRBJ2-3	CASKLGRASTDTQYF